The rows below give T cell receptor beta chains drawn from one sample of a study of blood T cell repertoires in COVID-19. Repertoires were generated with immunoSEQ multiplex PCR, while TCRdb's copy carries only in-frame clones and drops some. The sample holds about 91,000 clones, about 77% seen once. Source material: peripheral blood. The receptors come from a woman aged 80 or over with acute or convalescent COVID-19. The CDR3 runs from the conserved cysteine through the conserved F or W. The D gene is left open where the match is weak. Expanded clones get a size class; other rows say once, few or many, or leave the size out.

d_call: TRBD1; clone_size: few; v_call: TRBV6-5; j_call: TRBJ1-2; cdr3_aa: CASSHDRGGGYTF; cdr3_nt: TGTGCCAGCAGCCACGACAGGGGAGGCGGCTACACCTTC
d_call: TRBD1; clone_size: -; v_call: TRBV28; j_call: TRBJ1-5; cdr3_aa: CASSRTEGALRYSNQPQHF; cdr3_nt: TGTGCCAGCAGCCGGACGGAGGGGGCCCTCCGATATAGCAATCAGCCCCAGCATTTT
d_call: -; clone_size: -; v_call: TRBV5-4; j_call: TRBJ1-3; cdr3_aa: CASSTGQSSGNTIYF; cdr3_nt: TGTGCCAGCAGCACCGGACAGTCCTCTGGAAACACCATATATTTT
d_call: -; clone_size: -; v_call: TRBV11-2; j_call: TRBJ2-7; cdr3_aa: CASSLGVSYEQYF; cdr3_nt: TGTGCCAGCAGCTTAGGCGTTTCCTACGAGCAGTACTTC
d_call: TRBD1; clone_size: -; v_call: TRBV7-2; j_call: TRBJ1-1; cdr3_aa: CASSSTGGLGAFF; cdr3_nt: TGTGCCAGCAGCTCGACAGGGGGCTTAGGGGCTTTCTTT
d_call: TRBD1; clone_size: -; v_call: TRBV28; j_call: TRBJ1-2; cdr3_aa: CASSLGQGDRGYTF; cdr3_nt: TGTGCCAGCAGTTTAGGGCAGGGGGATCGTGGCTACACCTTC
d_call: -; clone_size: -; v_call: TRBV7-9; j_call: TRBJ1-2; cdr3_aa: CATRDYRVGYTF; cdr3_nt: TGTGCCACCAGGGATTACAGGGTTGGCTACACCTTC
d_call: TRBD1; clone_size: -; v_call: TRBV30; j_call: TRBJ1-6; cdr3_aa: CACNSGTGLTPLHF; cdr3_nt: TGTGCCTGTAACTCCGGGACAGGGCTAACGCCCCTCCACTTT
d_call: TRBD2; clone_size: -; v_call: TRBV2; j_call: TRBJ2-4; cdr3_aa: CASSELRVVLARLAKNIQYF; cdr3_nt: TGTGCCAGCAGTGAGCTTAGGGTGGTACTAGCGAGATTAGCCAAAAACATTCAGTACTTC
d_call: -; clone_size: -; v_call: TRBV18; j_call: TRBJ2-7; cdr3_aa: CASSVGQALEQYF; cdr3_nt: TGTGCCAGCTCAGTCGGCCAGGCGTTGGAGCAGTACTTC
d_call: -; clone_size: -; v_call: TRBV2; j_call: TRBJ1-3; cdr3_aa: CASSELSSGNTIYF; cdr3_nt: TGTGCCAGCAGTGAGCTTAGCTCTGGAAACACCATATATTTT
d_call: TRBD1; clone_size: -; v_call: TRBV27; j_call: TRBJ1-1; cdr3_aa: CASSIRDRGTEAFF; cdr3_nt: TGTGCCAGCAGTATCCGGGACAGGGGTACTGAAGCTTTCTTT
d_call: -; clone_size: -; v_call: TRBV19; j_call: TRBJ2-5; cdr3_aa: CASSIKQGGETQYF; cdr3_nt: TGTGCCAGTAGTATTAAACAGGGCGGAGAGACCCAGTACTTC
d_call: TRBD2; clone_size: few; v_call: TRBV3-1/TRBV3-2; j_call: TRBJ2-1; cdr3_aa: CASSSRTSGMVEQFF; cdr3_nt: TGTGCCAGCAGCTCCCGGACTAGCGGGATGGTTGAGCAGTTCTTC
d_call: -; clone_size: -; v_call: TRBV28; j_call: TRBJ1-4; cdr3_aa: CASTPVGGWYEKLFF; cdr3_nt: TGTGCCAGCACTCCCGTGGGGGGGTGGTATGAAAAACTGTTTTTT
d_call: -; clone_size: -; v_call: TRBV9; j_call: TRBJ2-1; cdr3_aa: CASSVGATDRNEQFF; cdr3_nt: TGTGCCAGCAGCGTAGGAGCTACGGACAGAAATGAGCAGTTCTTC
d_call: TRBD1; clone_size: once; v_call: TRBV5-8; j_call: TRBJ2-2; cdr3_aa: CASIDGQGATGELFF; cdr3_nt: TGTGCCAGCATCGACGGGCAGGGGGCAACCGGGGAGCTGTTTTTT
d_call: -; clone_size: few; v_call: TRBV30; j_call: TRBJ1-1; cdr3_aa: CAWSRWNTEAFF; cdr3_nt: TGTGCCTGGAGCAGGTGGAACACTGAAGCTTTCTTT
d_call: TRBD1; clone_size: -; v_call: TRBV24-1; j_call: TRBJ2-7; cdr3_aa: CATSDPGTGNEQYF; cdr3_nt: TGTGCCACCAGTGACCCTGGGACAGGGAACGAGCAGTACTTC
d_call: TRBD1; clone_size: -; v_call: TRBV7-3; j_call: TRBJ1-2; cdr3_aa: CASSSSGTGNYGYTF; cdr3_nt: TGTGCCAGCAGCTCCTCCGGGACAGGGAACTATGGCTACACCTTC
d_call: TRBD2; clone_size: -; v_call: TRBV7-9; j_call: TRBJ2-3; cdr3_aa: CASSPSGGATNTQYF; cdr3_nt: TGTGCCAGCAGCCCTAGCGGGGGGGCCACGAATACGCAGTATTTT
d_call: -; clone_size: -; v_call: TRBV15; j_call: TRBJ2-1; cdr3_aa: CATSRDRQGHEQFF; cdr3_nt: TGTGCCACCAGCAGAGATCGGCAGGGCCATGAGCAGTTCTTC
d_call: -; clone_size: few; v_call: TRBV4-1; j_call: TRBJ1-3; cdr3_aa: CASSQGEQGPLSSSGNTIYF; cdr3_nt: TGCGCCAGCAGCCAAGGGGAACAGGGTCCCCTCTCGAGCTCTGGAAACACCATATATTTT
d_call: -; clone_size: -; v_call: TRBV6-6; j_call: TRBJ1-4; cdr3_aa: CASSSPGSLEKLFF; cdr3_nt: TGTGCCAGCAGTTCCCCCGGGAGTCTTGAAAAACTGTTTTTT
d_call: -; clone_size: -; v_call: TRBV30; j_call: TRBJ2-7; cdr3_aa: CAWSGTGNYEQYF; cdr3_nt: TGTGCCTGGAGTGGAACCGGGAACTACGAGCAGTACTTC
d_call: -; clone_size: -; v_call: TRBV12-5; j_call: TRBJ2-5; cdr3_aa: CASGLDGSGTQYF; cdr3_nt: TGTGCTAGTGGTTTGGACGGATCGGGGACCCAGTACTTC
d_call: TRBD2; clone_size: -; v_call: TRBV5-4; j_call: TRBJ2-3; cdr3_aa: CASSLRRGGSSDTQYF; cdr3_nt: TGTGCCAGCAGCTTGAGACGGGGGGGGTCGTCAGATACGCAGTATTTT
d_call: -; clone_size: -; v_call: TRBV5-5; j_call: TRBJ1-4; cdr3_aa: CASSLVGSPNEKLFF; cdr3_nt: TGTGCCAGCAGCTTGGTAGGGAGTCCTAATGAAAAACTGTTTTTT
d_call: TRBD2; clone_size: -; v_call: TRBV29-1; j_call: TRBJ2-1; cdr3_aa: CSGSGVAGGNEQFF; cdr3_nt: TGCAGCGGGTCCGGGGTAGCGGGAGGCAATGAGCAGTTCTTC
d_call: -; clone_size: -; v_call: TRBV7-2; j_call: TRBJ1-2; cdr3_aa: CASSLGSRARLGYTF; cdr3_nt: TGTGCCAGCAGCTTAGGGAGCCGCGCTAGGTTAGGCTACACCTTC
d_call: -; clone_size: -; v_call: TRBV7-9; j_call: TRBJ1-6; cdr3_aa: CASSLETGGVSPLHF; cdr3_nt: TGTGCCAGCAGCTTAGAGACGGGGGGTGTTTCACCCCTCCACTTT
d_call: -; clone_size: -; v_call: TRBV7-2; j_call: TRBJ2-2; cdr3_aa: CASSRLGGNTGELFF; cdr3_nt: TGTGCCAGCAGCCGCCTAGGGGGAAACACCGGGGAGCTGTTTTTT
d_call: TRBD2; clone_size: -; v_call: TRBV5-4; j_call: TRBJ2-1; cdr3_aa: CASSVTSGSYNEQFF; cdr3_nt: TGTGCCAGCAGCGTTACCAGCGGGAGCTACAATGAGCAGTTCTTC